This paragraph reports one TCR beta chain. The antigen is not known. The germline gives CDR1 MGHDK, CDR2 SYGVNS. This CDR3 is built from 13 residues. PCR used 60 Vbeta primers and 13 Jbeta primers. Clones were sequenced by immunoSEQ multiplex PCR, and TCRdb holds only the in-frame ones, with some missing. The sample lists 150,000 to 200,000 clones; about 80% were seen once. The sample is drawn from a study of cytomegalovirus exposure and HLA in healthy donors. General observations from the study: Another analysis was done later, and it associated 17,000 or so TCR beta sequences with HLA alleles at 0.05 false discovery rate.

The origin of this receptor is a man aged 60 to 69 in good health and CMV-seronegative. The chain has TRBV25-1 and TRBJ2-5; tentative D call: TRBD2 (5 bases). The closer fit of TRBJ2-7 to the DNA end suggests the J call may be wrong. The sequencing input was PBMCs. CDR3 protein: CASSDRRTYEQYF. As DNA, the CDR3 is TGTGCCAGCAGTGATAGGAGGACCTACGAGCAGTACTTC.